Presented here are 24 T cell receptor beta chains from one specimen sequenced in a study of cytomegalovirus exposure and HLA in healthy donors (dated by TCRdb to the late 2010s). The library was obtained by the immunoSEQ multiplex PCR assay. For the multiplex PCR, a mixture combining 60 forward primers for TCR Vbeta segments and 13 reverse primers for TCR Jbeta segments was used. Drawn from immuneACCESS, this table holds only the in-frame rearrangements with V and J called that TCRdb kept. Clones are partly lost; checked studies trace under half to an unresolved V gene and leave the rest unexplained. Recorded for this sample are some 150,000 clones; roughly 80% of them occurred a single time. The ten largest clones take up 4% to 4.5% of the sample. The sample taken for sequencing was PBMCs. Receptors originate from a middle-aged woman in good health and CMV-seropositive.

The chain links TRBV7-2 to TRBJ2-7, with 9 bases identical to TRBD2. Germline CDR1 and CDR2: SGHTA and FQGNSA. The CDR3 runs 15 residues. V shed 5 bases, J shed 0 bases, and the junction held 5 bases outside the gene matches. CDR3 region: CASSKGLASSYEQYF. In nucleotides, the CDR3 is TGTGCCAGCAGCAAAGGACTAGCGAGCTCCTACGAGCAGTACTTC.

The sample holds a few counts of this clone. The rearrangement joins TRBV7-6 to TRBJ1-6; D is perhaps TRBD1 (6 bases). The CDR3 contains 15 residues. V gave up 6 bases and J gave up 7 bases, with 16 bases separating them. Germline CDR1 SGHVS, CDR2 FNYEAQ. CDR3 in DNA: TGTGCCAGCAGTTTACAGGGCCCTTTAAATTCACCCCTCCACTTT. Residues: CASSLQGPLNSPLHF.

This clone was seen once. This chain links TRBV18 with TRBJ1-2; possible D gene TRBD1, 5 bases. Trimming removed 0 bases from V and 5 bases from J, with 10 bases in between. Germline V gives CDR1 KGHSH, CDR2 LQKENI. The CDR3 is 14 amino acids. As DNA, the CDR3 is TGTGCCAGCTCACCACCGGAGGGGACGTATGGCTACACCTTC. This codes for CASSPPEGTYGYTF.

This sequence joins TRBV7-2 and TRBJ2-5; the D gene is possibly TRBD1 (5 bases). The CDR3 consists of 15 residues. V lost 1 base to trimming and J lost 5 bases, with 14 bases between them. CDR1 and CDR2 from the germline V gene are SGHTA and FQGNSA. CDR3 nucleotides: TGTGCCAGCAGCTTAGAAGGTGGGGCACGGGAGACCCAGTACTTC. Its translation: CASSLEGGARETQYF. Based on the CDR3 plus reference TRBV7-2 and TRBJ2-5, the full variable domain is GAGVSQSPSNKVTEKGKDVELRCDPISGHTALYWYRQSLGQGLEFLIYFQGNSAPDKSGLPSDRFSAERTGGSVSTLTIQRTQQEDSAVYLCASSLEGGARETQYFGPGTRLLVL.

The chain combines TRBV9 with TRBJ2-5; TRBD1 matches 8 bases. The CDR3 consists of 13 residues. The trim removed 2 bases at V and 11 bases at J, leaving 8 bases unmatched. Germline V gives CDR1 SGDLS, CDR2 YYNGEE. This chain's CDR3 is CASSVTGTGEQYF. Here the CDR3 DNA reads TGTGCCAGCAGCGTTACCGGGACAGGAGAGCAGTACTTC.

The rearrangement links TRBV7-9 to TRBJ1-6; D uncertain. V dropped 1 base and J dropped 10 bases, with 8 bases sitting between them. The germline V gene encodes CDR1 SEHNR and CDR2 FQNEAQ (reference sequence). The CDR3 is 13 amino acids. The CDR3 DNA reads TGTGCCAGCAGCTTAGAGGCAGGCTCACCCCTCCACTTT. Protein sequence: CASSLEAGSPLHF.

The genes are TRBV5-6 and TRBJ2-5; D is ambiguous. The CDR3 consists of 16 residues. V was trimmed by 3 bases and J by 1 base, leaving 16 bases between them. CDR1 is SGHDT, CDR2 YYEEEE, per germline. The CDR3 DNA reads TGTGCCAGCAGCTCTACGCGGCAGACTCCCCAAGAGACCCAGTACTTC. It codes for CASSSTRQTPQETQYF.

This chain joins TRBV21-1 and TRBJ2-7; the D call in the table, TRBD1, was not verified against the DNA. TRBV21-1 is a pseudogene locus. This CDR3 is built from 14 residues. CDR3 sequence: CASSQDRGNYEQYF. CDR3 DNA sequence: TGTGCCAGCAGCCAAGACAGGGGCAACTACGAGCAGTACTTC.

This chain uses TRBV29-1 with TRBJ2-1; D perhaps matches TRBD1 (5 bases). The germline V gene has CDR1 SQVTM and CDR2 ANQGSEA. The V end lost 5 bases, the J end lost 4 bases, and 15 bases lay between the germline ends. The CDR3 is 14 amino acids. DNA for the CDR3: TGCAGCGTTTTAACAGGAACCATGTACAATGAGCAGTTCTTC. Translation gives CSVLTGTMYNEQFF.

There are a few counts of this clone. CDR3 sequence: CASSLGSHNTGELFF. CDR3 bases: TGCGCCAGCAGCTTGGGGAGCCATAACACCGGGGAGCTGTTTTTT. J is TRBJ2-2 and V is TRBV5-1; D is undetermined. Trimming took 0 bases from V and 2 from J, leaving 8 bases between them. This CDR3 region has 15 residues. CDR1 is SGHRS, CDR2 YFSETQ, per germline.

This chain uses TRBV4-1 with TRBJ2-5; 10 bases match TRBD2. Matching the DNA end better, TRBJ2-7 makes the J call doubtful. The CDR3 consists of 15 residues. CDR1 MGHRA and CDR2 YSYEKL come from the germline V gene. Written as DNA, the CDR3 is TGCGCCAGCAGCGAAGGAGGGACTAGCGACTACGAGCAGTACTTC. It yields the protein CASSEGGTSDYEQYF.

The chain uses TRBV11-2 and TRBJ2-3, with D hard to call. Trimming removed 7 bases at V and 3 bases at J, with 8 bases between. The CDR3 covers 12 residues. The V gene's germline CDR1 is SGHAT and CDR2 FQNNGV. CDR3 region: CASNPRTDTQYF. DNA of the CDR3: TGTGCCAGCAACCCGAGGACAGATACGCAGTATTTT.

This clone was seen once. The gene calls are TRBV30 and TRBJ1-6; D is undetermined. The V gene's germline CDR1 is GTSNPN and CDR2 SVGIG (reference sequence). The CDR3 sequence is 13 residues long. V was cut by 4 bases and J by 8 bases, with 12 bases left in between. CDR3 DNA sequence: TGTGCCTGGACAGTTGGAGCGGATTCACCCCTCCACTTT. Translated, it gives CAWTVGADSPLHF.

DNA of the CDR3: TGTGCCATCAGTTTAACAGCTTACAATGAGCAGTTCTTC. Amino acid sequence: CAISLTAYNEQFF. The chain is built from TRBV10-3 and TRBJ2-1; D call uncertain. Germline assignment: CDR1 ENHRY and CDR2 SYGVKD. The CDR3 has 13 amino acids. Trimming removed 5 bases from V and 4 bases from J, with 9 bases in between.

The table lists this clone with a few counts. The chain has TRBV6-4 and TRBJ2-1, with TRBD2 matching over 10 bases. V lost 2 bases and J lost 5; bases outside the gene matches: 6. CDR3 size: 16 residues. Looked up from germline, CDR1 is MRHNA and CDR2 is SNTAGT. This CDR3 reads CASSDGAGGGNNEQFF. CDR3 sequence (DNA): TGTGCCAGCAGTGACGGAGCGGGAGGGGGGAACAATGAGCAGTTCTTC.

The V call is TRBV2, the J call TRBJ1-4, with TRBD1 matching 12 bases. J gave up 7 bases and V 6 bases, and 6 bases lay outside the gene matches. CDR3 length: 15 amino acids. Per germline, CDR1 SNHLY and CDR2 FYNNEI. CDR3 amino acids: CASRGTGGRGEKLFF. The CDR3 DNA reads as TGTGCCAGCAGAGGGACAGGGGGCCGAGGTGAAAAACTGTTTTTT.

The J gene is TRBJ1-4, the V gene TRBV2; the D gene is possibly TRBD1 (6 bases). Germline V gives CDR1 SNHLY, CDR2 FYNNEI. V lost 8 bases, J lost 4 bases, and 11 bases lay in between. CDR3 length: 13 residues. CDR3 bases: TGTGCCAGCCAGGGAGGGGGTAATGAAAAACTGTTTTTT. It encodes CASQGGGNEKLFF.

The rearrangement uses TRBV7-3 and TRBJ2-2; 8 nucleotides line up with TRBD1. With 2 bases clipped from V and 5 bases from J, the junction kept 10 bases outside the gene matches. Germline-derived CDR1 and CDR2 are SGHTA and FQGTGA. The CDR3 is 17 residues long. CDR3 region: CASSLDQGTGRTGELFF. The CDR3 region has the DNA TGTGCCAGCAGCTTAGACCAAGGGACAGGTCGTACCGGGGAGCTGTTTTTT.

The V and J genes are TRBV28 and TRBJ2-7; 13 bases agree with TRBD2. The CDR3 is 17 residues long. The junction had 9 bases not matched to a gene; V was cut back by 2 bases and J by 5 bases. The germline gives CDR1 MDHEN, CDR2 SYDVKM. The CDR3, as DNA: TGTGCCAGCAGTTTAAGTCCCGGGACTAGCGGGACCCACGAGCAGTACTTC. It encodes CASSLSPGTSGTHEQYF.

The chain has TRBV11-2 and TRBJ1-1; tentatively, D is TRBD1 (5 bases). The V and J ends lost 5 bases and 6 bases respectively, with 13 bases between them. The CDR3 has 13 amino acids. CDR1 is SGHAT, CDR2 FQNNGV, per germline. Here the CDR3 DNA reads TGTGCCAGCAGCCTGACAGCCCAGGCTGAAGCTTTCTTT. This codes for CASSLTAQAEAFF. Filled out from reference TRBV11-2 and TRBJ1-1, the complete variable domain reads EAGVAQSPRYKIIEKRQSVAFWCNPISGHATLYWYQQILGQGPKLLIQFQNNGVVDDSQLPKDRFSAERLKGVDSTLKIQPAKLEDSAVYLCASSLTAQAEAFFGQGTRLTVV.

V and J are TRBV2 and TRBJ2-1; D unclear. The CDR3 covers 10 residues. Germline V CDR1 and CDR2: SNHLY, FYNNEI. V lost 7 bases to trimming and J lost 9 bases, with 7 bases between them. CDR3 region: CASKLVEQFF. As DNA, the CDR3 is TGTGCCAGCAAGCTGGTTGAGCAGTTCTTC.

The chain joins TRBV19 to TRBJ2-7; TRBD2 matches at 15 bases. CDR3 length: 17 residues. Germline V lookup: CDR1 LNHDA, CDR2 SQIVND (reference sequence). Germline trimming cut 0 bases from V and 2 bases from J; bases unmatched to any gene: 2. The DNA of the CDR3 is TGTGCCAGTAGTATAGAGGGACTAGCGGGAGGAGCCTACGAGCAGTACTTC. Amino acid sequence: CASSIEGLAGGAYEQYF.

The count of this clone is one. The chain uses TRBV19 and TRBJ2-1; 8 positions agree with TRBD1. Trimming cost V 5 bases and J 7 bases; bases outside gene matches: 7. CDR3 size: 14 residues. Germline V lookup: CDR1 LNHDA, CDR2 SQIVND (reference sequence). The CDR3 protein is CASSFWTGKNEQFF. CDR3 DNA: TGTGCCAGTAGTTTCTGGACAGGGAAGAATGAGCAGTTCTTC.

CDR3 amino acids: CASSQNGGGDEKLFF. CDR3 bases: TGTGCCAGCAGCCAGAATGGGGGGGGCGATGAAAAACTGTTTTTT. The chain couples TRBV13 to TRBJ1-4; D perhaps matches TRBD1 (6 bases). V lost 5 bases and J lost 6, with 16 bases in between. Germline V gene data show CDR1 as PRHDT and CDR2 as FYEKMQ (reference sequence). CDR3 length equals 15 residues.